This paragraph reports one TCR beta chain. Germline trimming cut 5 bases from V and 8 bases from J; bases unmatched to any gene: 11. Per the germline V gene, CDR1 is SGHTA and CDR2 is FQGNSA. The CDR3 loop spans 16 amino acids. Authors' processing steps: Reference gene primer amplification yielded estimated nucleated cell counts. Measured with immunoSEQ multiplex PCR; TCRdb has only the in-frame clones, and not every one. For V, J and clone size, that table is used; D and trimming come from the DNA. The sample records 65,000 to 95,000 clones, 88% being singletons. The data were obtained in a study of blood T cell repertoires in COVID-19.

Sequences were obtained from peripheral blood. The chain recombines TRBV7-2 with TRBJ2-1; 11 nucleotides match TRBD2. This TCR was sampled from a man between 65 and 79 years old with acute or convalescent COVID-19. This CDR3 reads CASSIGLAGTRDEQFF. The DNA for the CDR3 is TGTGCCAGCAGCATCGGACTAGCGGGCACCCGGGATGAGCAGTTCTTC.